This T cell receptor beta chain was sequenced in a study of control samples from healthy donors and cancer patients. CDR1 and CDR2 from the germline V gene are MDHEN and SYDVKM. CDR3 length: 15 residues. J was trimmed by 4 bases and V by 5 bases; bases with no gene match: 8. Sequencing was performed with immunoSEQ multiplex PCR; in TCRdb, only in-frame clones are kept and a portion is missing. The table lists 150,000 to 200,000 clones, around 89% of them singletons, with 1.4% in the top ten. This clonotype was sampled from a woman in her forties or fifties in good health. This chain uses TRBV28 with TRBJ2-7, with 10 bases identical to TRBD1. What was sequenced was blood. The CDR3 here is CASSGPGQGSYEQYF. CDR3 DNA sequence: TGTGCCAGCAGTGGCCCGGGACAGGGGTCATACGAGCAGTACTTC.